Presented here are 12 T cell receptor beta chains from one specimen sequenced in a study of CD8+ T cells in alopecia areata. RNA, once extracted, was reverse transcribed into cDNA for use as the sequencing template. The protocol was immunoSEQ multiplex PCR, while the TCRdb copy is restricted to in-frame clones and leaves out a portion. Among 110,000 or so clones listed, roughly 50% were seen once. Treatment reported: oral pan-JAK inhibitor, 5-10 mg twice daily. The sequencing here drew on CD8+ T cells sorted from blood, taken at week 4, from a patient treated with tofacitinib. Every receptor here comes from a human donor with alopecia areata.

The CDR3 DNA reads TGTGCCAGCTCACCATGGGAGGCAGGGGCCTACTCTGGGGCCAACGTCCTGACTTTC. This gives the protein CASSPWEAGAYSGANVLTF. This chain connects TRBV18 to TRBJ2-6, with D tentatively TRBD1 or TRBD2 (6 bases each). The germline V gene has CDR1 KGHSH and CDR2 LQKENI. CDR3 size: 19 residues. Deletions cut 2 bases from V and 0 bases from J, with 17 bases between.

V usage is TRBV29-1 and J usage is TRBJ2-3; 10 nucleotides match TRBD2. V lost 6 bases and J lost 4; bases outside the gene matches: 10. This CDR3 has 15 residues. The V gene's germline CDR1 is SQVTM and CDR2 ANQGSEA. The CDR3 reads CSVPGLAGGPDTQYF. The CDR3 coding sequence is TGCAGCGTCCCAGGGTTAGCGGGGGGTCCAGATACGCAGTATTTT.

This chain joins TRBV30 and TRBJ1-2; D is uncertain. Trimming cost V 2 bases and J 0 bases, with 22 bases left between them. The CDR3 sequence is 18 residues long. In germline, CDR1 is GTSNPN, CDR2 SVGIG (reference sequence). The CDR3 DNA sequence: TGTGCCTGGAGTACCCCGAGGGCAGCTCTTCTTTCTAACTATGGCTACACCTTC. As protein: CAWSTPRAALLSNYGYTF. Full variable domain (rest looked up from reference TRBV30 and TRBJ1-2): SQTIHQWPATLVQPVGSPLSLECTVEGTSNPNLYWYRQAAGRGLQLLFYSVGIGQISSEVPQNLSASRPQDRQFILSSKKLLLSDSGFYLCAWSTPRAALLSNYGYTFGSGTRLTVV.

The chain is built from TRBV5-1 and TRBJ2-1, with 8 positions matching TRBD2. The CDR3 runs 16 residues. CDR1 is SGHRS, CDR2 YFSETQ, per germline. With 2 bases clipped from V and 1 base from J, the junction kept 5 bases outside the gene matches. CDR3 loop: CASSFTTSGSYNEQFF. CDR3 bases: TGCGCCAGCAGCTTCACTACTAGCGGTTCCTACAATGAGCAGTTCTTC.

A word on this clone: An end of the junction differs from the germline gene, which may be a read error. The chain links TRBV29-1 to TRBJ2-1; D gene unclear. CDR1 and CDR2 (germline): SQVTM, ANQGSEA. The CDR3 totals 14 residues. The DNA for the CDR3 is TGCAGCGCTTTTGGGCCCGGATCCTCCAATGAGCAGTTCTTC. Translating it yields CSAFGPGSSNEQFF.

This clone was picked up one time. This chain links TRBV25-1 with TRBJ1-1; D remains ambiguous. V lost 3 bases to trimming and J lost 8 bases, with 16 bases between them. Germline CDR1 is MGHDK and CDR2 is SYGVNS. The CDR3 is made up of 14 amino acids. DNA for the CDR3: TGTGCCAGCAGTGATATAGGAAGGGAAGGGGAAGCTTTCTTT. Protein: CASSDIGREGEAFF.

The rearrangement joins TRBV7-9 to TRBJ2-5; TRBD1 aligns across 7 bases. TRBJ2-7 matches the DNA end more closely, so the J call is doubtful. CDR1 is SEHNR and CDR2 is FQNEAQ in the germline V gene (reference sequence). This CDR3 region has 13 residues. The CDR3 is CASSQGQLYEQYF. DNA for the CDR3: TGTGCCAGCAGCCAGGGACAGTTATACGAGCAGTACTTC.

The V and J genes are TRBV20-1 and TRBJ2-1; 7 nucleotides line up with TRBD1. Germline-derived CDR1 and CDR2 are DFQATT and SNEGSKA (reference sequence). The CDR3 runs 10 residues. The CDR3 DNA reads TGCACCAGGGGGTTCAATGAGCAGTTCTTC. Its protein product is CTRGFNEQFF.

The V gene is TRBV5-1, the J gene TRBJ2-1; possible D gene TRBD2, 5 bases. The V end lost 2 bases, the J end lost 2 bases, and 8 bases lay between the germline ends. The CDR3 runs 14 residues. Germline V gene lookup returns CDR1 SGHRS and CDR2 YFSETQ. CDR3 DNA: TGCGCCAGCAGCTTTCCCGGGACCTACAATGAGCAGTTCTTC. This encodes CASSFPGTYNEQFF.

This sequence joins TRBV15 and TRBJ2-3, with 9 nucleotides matching TRBD2. The CDR3 has 16 amino acids. Per the germline V gene, CDR1 is LNHNV and CDR2 is YYDKDF (reference sequence). Germline trimming cut 1 base from V and 6 bases from J; bases unmatched to any gene: 8. Here the CDR3 DNA reads TGTGCCACCAGCAGAGGGGCGGGACTAGCAGGGGATACGCAGTATTTT. It is translated as CATSRGAGLAGDTQYF.

The gene calls are TRBV14 and TRBJ2-1, with a weak D call TRBD1 (5 bases). There are 16 residues in the CDR3. CDR1 and CDR2 (germline): SGHDN, FVKESK. V was clipped by 0 bases and J by 3 bases, with 12 bases between them. The CDR3 protein is CASSQDRQGFYNEQFF. The CDR3 DNA reads as TGTGCCAGCAGCCAAGATAGGCAGGGTTTCTACAATGAGCAGTTCTTC.

The chain links TRBV27 to TRBJ2-6; 12 bases map to TRBD2. The length of the CDR3 is 16 residues. The ends lost 8 bases at V and 1 base at J; junction bases unmatched: 3. Germline assignment: CDR1 MNHEY and CDR2 SMNVEV (reference sequence). CDR3 nucleotide sequence: TGTGCCAGCGCGACTAGCGGGGGTTCTGGGGCCAACGTCCTGACTTTC. Its translation: CASATSGGSGANVLTF. Together with reference TRBV27 and TRBJ2-6, the CDR3 gives the full variable domain: EAQVTQNPRYLITVTGKKLTVTCSQNMNHEYMSWYRQDPGLGLRQIYYSMNVEVTDKGDVPEGYKVSRKEKRNFPLILESPSPNQTSLYFCASATSGGSGANVLTFGAGSRLTVL.